This T cell receptor beta chain was identified during a study of T cells in Graves' hyperthyroidism and ophthalmopathy (dated by TCRdb to about 2019). In the study overall: Peripheral blood was collected at initial diagnosis, before any treatment. The paper reports TCR Vbeta CDR3 sequencing of 140 or so peripheral blood samples: 40 or so ophthalmopathy, around 80 hyperthyroidism and some 17 progressor patients. In addition, the study compared T-cell repertoires in thyroid tissue and in blood from several Graves' hyperthyroidism patients. The approximately 95 discovery patients were divided at random into training and test sets in a 7:3 ratio. A discovery cohort of about a hundred patients, about 40 with Graves' ophthalmopathy and 55 to 60 with stable Graves' hyperthyroidism, was used to find distinguishing TCR V-J signatures. After sampling, hyperthyroidism patients received methimazole starting at 30 mg daily, and ophthalmopathy patients received high-dose intravenous methylprednisolone. An independent validation cohort of around 19 hyperthyroidism patients and 17 patients who later progressed to ophthalmopathy tested prospective prediction of ophthalmopathy. General findings and caveats noted by the study authors: In cross-validation, a model built on a 13 V-J signature told ophthalmopathy apart from stable hyperthyroidism with approximately 90% sensitivity and approximately 81% specificity, and in testing the same model reached 80%/75%. No statistical method was used to fix the sample size in advance, and group allocation was not hidden from the investigators. Most expanded thyroid clonotypes (frequency above 0.001) were also detected in blood, suggesting blood repertoires may reflect thyroid immune responses. In validation, progression to ophthalmopathy was predicted by the model with 65% to 71% sensitivity and around 75% specificity, a median of roughly 6.4 months before onset.

This clonotype occurred many times. The antigen it recognizes is unknown. Qualities for individual bases were not recorded, and no much larger clone is one base off. The TCR beta CDR3 regions were amplified from RNA transcripts. The first round of RT-PCR for the TCR CDR3 was performed with the HTBI primer set and the Qiagen OneStep RT-PCR kit. Libraries were constructed in a second round of multiplex PCR, after which size selection and purification were performed. Sequencing of the libraries was done on an Illumina HiSeq2000 using paired-end 100 bp reads. Per the authors' processing: SOAPnuke was used to process the raw data, with reads discarded if the reads contained adapters or uncalled bases, had a mean Phred below 15, or lacked an exact constant-primer or identifier match. COPE v1.2.5 was used to merge the high-quality paired reads, and each unique nucleotide sequence was defined as a clonotype. MiTCR v1.1 was used to align clonotypes to the IMGT TRBV, TRBD and TRBJ reference segments. The analysis included only V-J combinations with a frequency above 0.0001, which together covered around 99% of the repertoires. The TCS score was defined as F50 (clonal expansion) divided by E x V (chaos), with BLOSUM62-based TCRdist calculated between CDR3 peptides within each V-J. Welch's t-statistics and random forest reduced roughly 530 V-J features to 13, which were used in a naive Bayes classifier (R e1071). TCRdb trimmed the raw reads at Q25, called clones with MiXCR and kept productive beta chains. Duplicate CDR3 protein sequences are folded into a single record with the most common DNA and genes. TCRdb, rather than the study authors, made the V and J calls. This sample holds around 700,000 distinct CDR3 sequences; 18% were observed only once. The top ten clones comprise approximately 16% of the sample.

The CDR3, cysteine through phenylalanine, is 14 amino acids long. The kept DNA is CDR3 alone, 42 bases in frame from the first base. V lost 2 bases and J lost 2 bases; the stretch between them is 7 bases long. The germline V gene encodes CDR1 KGHSH and CDR2 LQKENI. The hyperthyroidism patients were between 18 and 65 years old and newly diagnosed, with a disease duration of less than 2 months. The study excluded patients with uncontrolled infections, other autoimmune diseases, pregnancy or lactation. Clinical symptoms, serum thyroxine and TRAb, thyroid ultrasound, and orbital computed tomography formed the basis for the diagnoses. For progressor patients, blood was drawn at the first diagnosis of hyperthyroidism, before any ophthalmopathy symptoms had appeared. PBMCs were separated from over 9 ml of fresh peripheral blood using Ficoll-Paque density gradient centrifugation. Patients classed as progressors first received a Graves' hyperthyroidism diagnosis and then went on to develop ophthalmopathy during follow-up. Total RNA was extracted with Trizol reagent, and quality was checked on an Agilent 2100 Bioanalyzer.

The chain uses TRBV18 and TRBJ1-5; the D gene is not confidently resolved. Input material: blood. The origin of this receptor is a woman in her fifties or sixties with Graves' hyperthyroidism that later progressed to Graves' ophthalmopathy. The CDR3 in this case is CASSPSEGNQPQHF. The DNA sequence is TGTGCCAGCTCACCATCGGAGGGCAATCAGCCCCAGCATTTT.